This T cell receptor beta chain derives from a study of T cell responses to AZD1222 COVID-19 vaccine. Study-wide points: A reported finding is that nearly half of spike-specific TCRs target unmutated variant regions. Seropositive status at baseline applied to only 5 or 6 AZD1222 recipients. Most donors were white British and more were female, and clonal diversity was possibly underestimated.

With 2 bases removed from V and 4 bases from J, the gap between germline ends came to 8 bases. The CDR3 totals 13 residues. CDR1 and CDR2 from the germline V gene are MNHNS and SASEGT. Using immunoSEQ multiplex PCR, the repertoire was profiled, and TCRdb retains in-frame clones only, with some absent. The repertoire holds some 73,000 clones, with 80% to 90% as singletons. The table lists this clone with a few counts. Its antigen is still unknown. The source material was peripheral blood, sampled 28 days after the second AZD1222 dose. This chain connects TRBV6-1 to TRBJ2-5; perhaps TRBD2 as D (5 bases). This TCR came from an adult who received the AZD1222 COVID-19 vaccine. DNA for the CDR3: TGTGCCAGCAGTGAAATGGCGGGAGAGACCCAGTACTTC. This encodes CASSEMAGETQYF.